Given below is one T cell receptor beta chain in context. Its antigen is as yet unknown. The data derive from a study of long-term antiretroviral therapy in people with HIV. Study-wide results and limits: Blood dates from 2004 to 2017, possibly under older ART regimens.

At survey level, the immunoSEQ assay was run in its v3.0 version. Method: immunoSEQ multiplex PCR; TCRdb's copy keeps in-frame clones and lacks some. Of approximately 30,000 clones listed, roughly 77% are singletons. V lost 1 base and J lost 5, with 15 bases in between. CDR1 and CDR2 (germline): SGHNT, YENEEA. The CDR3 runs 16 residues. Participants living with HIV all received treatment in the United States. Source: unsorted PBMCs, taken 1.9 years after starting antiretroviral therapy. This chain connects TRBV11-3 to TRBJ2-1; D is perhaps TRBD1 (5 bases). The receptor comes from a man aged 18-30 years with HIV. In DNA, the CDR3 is TGTGCCAGCAGCTTAGCCCGACAGTATCCCGACAATGAGCAGTTCTTC. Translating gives CASSLARQYPDNEQFF.